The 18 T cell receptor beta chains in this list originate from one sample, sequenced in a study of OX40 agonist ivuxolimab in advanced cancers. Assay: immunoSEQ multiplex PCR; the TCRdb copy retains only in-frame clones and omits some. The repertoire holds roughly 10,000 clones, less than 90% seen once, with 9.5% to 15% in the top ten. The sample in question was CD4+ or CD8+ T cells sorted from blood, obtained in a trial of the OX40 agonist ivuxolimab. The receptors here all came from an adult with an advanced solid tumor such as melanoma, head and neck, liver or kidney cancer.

The CDR3 bases are TGTGCCAGCAGTTCCCCAGGGGAACAAGAGACCCAGTACTTC. Translating gives CASSSPGEQETQYF. The J gene is TRBJ2-5, the V gene TRBV27; perhaps TRBD1 as D (6 bases). This CDR3 contains 14 residues. The germline V and J ends were trimmed by 4 bases and 2 bases, with 11 bases remaining between them. The germline CDR1 and CDR2 sequences are MNHEY and SMNVEV (reference sequence).

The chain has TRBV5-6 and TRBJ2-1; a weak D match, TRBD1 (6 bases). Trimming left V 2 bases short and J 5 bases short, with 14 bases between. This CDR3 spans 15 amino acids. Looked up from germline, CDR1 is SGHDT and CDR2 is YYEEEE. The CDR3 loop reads CASSLQGFLDNEQFF. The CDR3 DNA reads TGTGCCAGCAGCTTACAGGGTTTTTTAGACAATGAGCAGTTCTTC.

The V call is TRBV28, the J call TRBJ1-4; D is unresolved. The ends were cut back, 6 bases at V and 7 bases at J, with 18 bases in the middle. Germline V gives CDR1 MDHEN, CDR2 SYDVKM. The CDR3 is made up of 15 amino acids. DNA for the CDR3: TGTGCCAGCAGCATCCTCCGGGCAACTGGTGAAAAACTGTTTTTT. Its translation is CASSILRATGEKLFF.

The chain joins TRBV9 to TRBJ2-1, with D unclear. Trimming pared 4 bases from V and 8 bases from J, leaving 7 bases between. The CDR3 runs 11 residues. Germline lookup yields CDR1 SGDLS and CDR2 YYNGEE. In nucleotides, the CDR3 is TGTGCCAGCAGCCTCGAGGATGAGCAGTTCTTC. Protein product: CASSLEDEQFF. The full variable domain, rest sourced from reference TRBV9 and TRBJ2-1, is DSGVTQTPKHLITATGQRVTLRCSPRSGDLSVYWYQQSLDQGLQFLIQYYNGEERAKGNILERFSAQQFPDLHSELNLSSLELGDSALYFCASSLEDEQFFGPGTRLTVL.

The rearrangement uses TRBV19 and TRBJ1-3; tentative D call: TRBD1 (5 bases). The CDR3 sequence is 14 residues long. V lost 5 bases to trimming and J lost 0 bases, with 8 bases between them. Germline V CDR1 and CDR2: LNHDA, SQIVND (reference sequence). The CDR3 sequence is CASSDSLSGNTIYF. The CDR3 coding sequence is TGTGCCAGTAGTGACAGTCTCTCTGGAAACACCATATATTTT. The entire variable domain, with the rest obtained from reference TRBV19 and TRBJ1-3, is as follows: DGGITQSPKYLFRKEGQNVTLSCEQNLNHDAMYWYRQDPGQGLRLIYYSQIVNDFQKGDIAEGYSVSREKKESFPLTVTSAQKNPTAFYLCASSDSLSGNTIYFGEGSWLTVV.

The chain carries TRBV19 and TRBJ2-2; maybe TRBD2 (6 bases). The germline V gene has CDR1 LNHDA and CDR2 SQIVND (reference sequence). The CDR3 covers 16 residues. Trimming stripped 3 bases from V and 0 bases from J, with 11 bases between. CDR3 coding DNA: TGTGCCAGTAGTATTGTCGGAGGGGCGAACACCGGGGAGCTGTTTTTT. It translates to CASSIVGGANTGELFF.

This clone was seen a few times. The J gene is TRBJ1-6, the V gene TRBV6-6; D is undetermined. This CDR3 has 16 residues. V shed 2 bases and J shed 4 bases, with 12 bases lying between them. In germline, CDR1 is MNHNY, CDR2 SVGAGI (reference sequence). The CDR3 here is CASSYQNWRYNSPLHF. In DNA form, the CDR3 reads TGTGCCAGCAGTTACCAAAACTGGCGGTATAATTCACCCCTCCACTTT.

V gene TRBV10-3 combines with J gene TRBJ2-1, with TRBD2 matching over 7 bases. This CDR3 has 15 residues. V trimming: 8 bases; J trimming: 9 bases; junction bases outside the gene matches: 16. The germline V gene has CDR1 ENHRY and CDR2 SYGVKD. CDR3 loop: CAIDKGGLGDGEQFF. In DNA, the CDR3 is TGTGCCATCGACAAAGGAGGACTAGGAGACGGTGAGCAGTTCTTC.

The chain's CDR3 is CASSDPHGSLTDTQYF. CDR3 nucleotides: TGCGCCAGCAGTGACCCCCACGGGTCGCTCACAGATACGCAGTATTTT. The genes are TRBV10-1 and TRBJ2-3; no definite D call. V shed 3 bases and J shed 2 bases, with 15 bases lying between them. The CDR3 consists of 16 residues. Germline V CDR1 and CDR2: WNHNN, SYGVQD (reference sequence).

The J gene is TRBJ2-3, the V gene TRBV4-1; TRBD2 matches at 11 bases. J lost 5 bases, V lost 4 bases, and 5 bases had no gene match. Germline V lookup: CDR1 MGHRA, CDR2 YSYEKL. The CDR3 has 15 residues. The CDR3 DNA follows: TGCGCCAGCAGCCGATTAGCGGGGGGGGTAGATACGCAGTATTTT. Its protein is CASSRLAGGVDTQYF.

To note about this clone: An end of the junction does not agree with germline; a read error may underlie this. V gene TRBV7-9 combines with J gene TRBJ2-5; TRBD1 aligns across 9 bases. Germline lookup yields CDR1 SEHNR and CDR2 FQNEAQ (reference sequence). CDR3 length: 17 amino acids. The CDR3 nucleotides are TGTGCCAGCAGATTAGCGGTCGGCCGGGACAGGGAAGAGACCCAGTACTTC. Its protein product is CASRLAVGRDREETQYF.

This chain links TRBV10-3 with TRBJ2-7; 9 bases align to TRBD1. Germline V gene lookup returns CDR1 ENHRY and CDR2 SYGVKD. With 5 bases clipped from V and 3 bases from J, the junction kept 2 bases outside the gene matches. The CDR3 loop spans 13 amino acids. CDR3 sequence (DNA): TGTGCCATCAGTTTGGACAGGGGCTACGAGCAGTACTTC. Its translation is CAISLDRGYEQYF.

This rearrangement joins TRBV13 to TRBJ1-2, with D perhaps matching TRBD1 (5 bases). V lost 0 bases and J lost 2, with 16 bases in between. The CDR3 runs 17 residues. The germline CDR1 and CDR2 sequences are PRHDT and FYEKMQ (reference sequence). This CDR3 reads CASSLGPRELLNYGYTF. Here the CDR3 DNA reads TGTGCCAGCAGCTTAGGCCCCAGGGAACTTCTCAACTATGGCTACACCTTC.

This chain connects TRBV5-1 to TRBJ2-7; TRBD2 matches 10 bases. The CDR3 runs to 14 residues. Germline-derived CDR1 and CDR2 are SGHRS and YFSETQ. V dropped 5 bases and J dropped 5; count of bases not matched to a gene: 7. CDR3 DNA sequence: TGCGCCAGCAGTCCGGGACTAGCGACACACGAGCAGTACTTC. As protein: CASSPGLATHEQYF.

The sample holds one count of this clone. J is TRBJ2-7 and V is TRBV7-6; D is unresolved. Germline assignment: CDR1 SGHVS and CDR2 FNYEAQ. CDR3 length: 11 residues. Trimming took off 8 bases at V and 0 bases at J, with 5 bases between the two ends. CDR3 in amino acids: CASGDSYEQYF. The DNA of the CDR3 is TGTGCCAGCGGGGACTCCTACGAGCAGTACTTC.

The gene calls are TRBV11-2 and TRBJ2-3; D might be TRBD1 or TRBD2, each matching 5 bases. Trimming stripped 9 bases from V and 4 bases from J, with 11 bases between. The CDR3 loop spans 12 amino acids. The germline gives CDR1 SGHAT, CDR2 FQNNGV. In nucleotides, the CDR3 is TGTGCCAGTGCCGAGGGGTCAGATACGCAGTATTTT. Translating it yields CASAEGSDTQYF.

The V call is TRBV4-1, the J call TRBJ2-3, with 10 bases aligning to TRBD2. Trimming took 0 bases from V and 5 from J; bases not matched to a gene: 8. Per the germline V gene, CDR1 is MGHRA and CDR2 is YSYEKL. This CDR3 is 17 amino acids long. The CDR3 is CASSQDGSGGYGDTQYF. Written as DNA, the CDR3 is TGCGCCAGCAGCCAAGATGGTAGCGGGGGGTACGGAGATACGCAGTATTTT.

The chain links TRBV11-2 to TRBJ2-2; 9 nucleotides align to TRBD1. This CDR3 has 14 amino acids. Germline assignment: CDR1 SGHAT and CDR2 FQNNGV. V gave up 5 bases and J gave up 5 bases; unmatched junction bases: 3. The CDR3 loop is CASSTGTGTGELFF. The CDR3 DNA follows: TGTGCCAGCAGCACCGGGACAGGGACCGGGGAGCTGTTTTTT. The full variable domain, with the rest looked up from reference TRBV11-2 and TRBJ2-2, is EAGVAQSPRYKIIEKRQSVAFWCNPISGHATLYWYQQILGQGPKLLIQFQNNGVVDDSQLPKDRFSAERLKGVDSTLKIQPAKLEDSAVYLCASSTGTGTGELFFGEGSRLTVL.